This T cell receptor (beta chain) was recovered during a study of T cell responses to AZD1222 COVID-19 vaccine. Study-wide results and caveats: The study identified only 6 or 7 AZD1222 recipients as seropositive at baseline. The span of vaccine-associated CD4 TCRs extended across spike, with dominance at 160-218 and 743-854. Donors were mostly white British, more females; clonal diversity possibly underestimated.

Only in-frame clones appear in the TCRdb table, and some are missing; sequencing was by immunoSEQ multiplex PCR. The profile covers approximately 80,000 clones, with 91% appearing a single time and about 30% taken by the ten largest. Germline CDR1 and CDR2: SEHNR and FQNEAQ (reference sequence). The CDR3 runs 13 residues. V was trimmed by 0 bases and J by 0 bases, leaving 2 bases between them. With regard to this clone: Its matching antigen is unknown.

The receptor was derived from an adult who received the AZD1222 COVID-19 vaccine. V usage is TRBV7-9 and J usage is TRBJ2-5; D uncertain. Sequenced material: peripheral blood, taken 28 days after the second AZD1222 dose. The CDR3 bases are TGTGCCAGCAGCTTAGCAAACCAAGAGACCCAGTACTTC. Translating it yields CASSLANQETQYF.